This TCR beta chain was found in a study of blood T cell repertoires in COVID-19. Study as a whole: PBMCs, B-cell-depleted T cells, or T cells provided the cDNA or gDNA that made up the material.

The germline V and J ends were trimmed by 6 bases and 0 bases, with 11 bases remaining between them. Per the germline V gene, CDR1 is SGHRS and CDR2 is YFSETQ. The CDR3 is 14 residues long. Authors' processing steps: How many nucleated cells were present was estimated from reference gene primer amplification. Libraries were prepared by immunoSEQ multiplex PCR; TCRdb keeps only in-frame clonotypes and omits some of them. V, J and clone size derive from that table, while D and trimming were established from the DNA sequence. The sample holds over 55,000 clones; about 76% are singletons and the top ten take 25% to 40%.

The chain combines TRBV5-1 with TRBJ2-3; D is perhaps TRBD2 (5 bases). The sample was peripheral blood. This sequence was found in a human donor in a cohort sampled during active COVID-19. CDR3 coding DNA: TGCGCCAGCAAGGACTTCTCTAGCACAGATACGCAGTATTTT. Protein: CASKDFSSTDTQYF.